This entry features one T cell receptor (beta chain) sequence. As yet, its antigen is unknown. The source of the sample is a study of cytomegalovirus exposure and HLA in healthy donors. Germline loops: CDR1 SGHTA, CDR2 FQGNSA. V shed 5 bases, J shed 3 bases, and the junction held 8 bases outside the gene matches. CDR3 size: 16 residues. Whole-study findings and limits: Among donors in an Asian-associated ancestry cluster, a later analysis reportedly found fewer N-insertions than the approximately 700-donor mean.

The PCR had 60 Vbeta and 13 Jbeta primers. The method was immunoSEQ multiplex PCR; TCRdb's version includes in-frame clones alone and lacks a portion of them. This sample has 150,000 to 200,000 clones, with roughly 79% found just once. V is TRBV7-2 and J is TRBJ2-1, with 9 bases matching TRBD1. The TCR originated in a woman aged 18-30 years in good health and CMV-seropositive. Sequencing was performed on PBMCs. CDR3 region: CASSSRPGQGYNEQFF. The CDR3 DNA follows: TGTGCCAGCAGCAGCAGACCGGGACAGGGCTACAATGAGCAGTTCTTC.